The clone carrying this T cell receptor beta chain turned up a few times. Antigen: not known. The data were taken from a study of T cells in Graves' hyperthyroidism and ophthalmopathy. Study at large: Peripheral blood was obtained at initial diagnosis, preceding any treatment.

This CDR3 has 18 amino acids. V lost 8 bases to trimming and J lost 0 bases, with 20 bases between them. Germline V CDR1 and CDR2: MDHEN, SYDVKM. Lactation, pregnancy, other autoimmune disease or uncontrolled infection led to exclusion of patients. Findings and limits, study-wide: Ophthalmopathy cases were set apart from stable hyperthyroidism by a 13 V-J model. Model output signaled ophthalmopathy a median roughly 6.1 months ahead of onset.

There were TCR beta CDR3 regions amplified from RNA transcripts. During a first-round RT-PCR of the TCR CDR3, the HTBI primer set was used. TCRdb recomputed calls from the multiplex PCR reads with MiXCR, one row per CDR3 protein. In the table there are around 390,000 distinct CDR3 sequences, around 15% of which are singletons. This chain connects TRBV28 to TRBJ2-6; the D call may be TRBD1 or TRBD2 (6 bases each). Sequencing was performed on blood. The sequence derives from a woman younger than 45 with Graves' ophthalmopathy. CDR3 region: CASGLLGGHSSGANVLTF. In DNA, the CDR3 is TGTGCCAGCGGCCTCCTGGGGGGACATAGCTCTGGGGCCAACGTCCTGACTTTC.